The 2 T cell receptor beta chains below all came from one sample that was sequenced in a study of blood T cell repertoires in COVID-19. Produced via immunoSEQ multiplex PCR; TCRdb's table is partial and in-frame only. The sample consists of almost 95,000 clones, 70% to 90% of them appearing once. Material: peripheral blood. Every receptor here comes from a woman between 55 and 75 years old with COVID-19, enrolled during active disease.

The chain has TRBV30 and TRBJ1-2, with D possibly being TRBD1 (6 bases). The CDR3 is 13 residues long. Germline lookup yields CDR1 GTSNPN and CDR2 SVGIG (reference sequence). The V end was cut by 5 bases, the J end by 2 bases, with 12 bases between. The CDR3: CAWVRTENYGYTF. The CDR3 DNA follows: TGTGCCTGGGTGCGGACAGAAAACTATGGCTACACCTTC.

The V gene is TRBV3-1 (or the pseudogene TRBV3-2), the J gene TRBJ1-4; 11 bases line up with TRBD1. V shed 5 bases and J 7 bases; nucleotides not matched to a gene: 3. Per germline, CDR1 LGHDT and CDR2 YNNKEL (reference sequence). The CDR3 is made up of 14 amino acids. The CDR3 nucleotides read TGTGCCAGCAGCATAGGGACAGGGGGTGAAAAACTGTTTTTT. This codes for CASSIGTGGEKLFF.